The present T cell receptor beta chain was sequenced within a study of patients and donors after allogeneic stem cell transplantation. TCRdb used MiXCR to reprocess the RT-PCR reads, holding one entry per CDR3 protein. The data hold approximately 250,000 distinct CDR3 sequences, with less than 15% observed a single time. This clonotype was counted between two and nine times. The receptor was derived from a human donor who was either an allogeneic HSCT recipient or a stem cell or donor lymphocyte infusion donor (not recorded which). It is not recorded whose cells these are; they may come from a transplant donor. The sequenced sample consisted of blood, either unsorted or a sorted T cell fraction (not recorded which).

This CDR3 is CASSLAAGVTEAFF. The CDR3 DNA reads as TGTGCCAGCAGTTTAGCTGCAGGGGTCACTGAAGCTTTCTTT. The chain couples TRBV27 to TRBJ1-1, with D perhaps matching TRBD1 (6 bases). The CDR3 spans 14 residues. Germline values: CDR1 MNHEY, CDR2 SMNVEV (reference sequence). Deletions cut 2 bases from V and 4 bases from J, with 11 bases between.